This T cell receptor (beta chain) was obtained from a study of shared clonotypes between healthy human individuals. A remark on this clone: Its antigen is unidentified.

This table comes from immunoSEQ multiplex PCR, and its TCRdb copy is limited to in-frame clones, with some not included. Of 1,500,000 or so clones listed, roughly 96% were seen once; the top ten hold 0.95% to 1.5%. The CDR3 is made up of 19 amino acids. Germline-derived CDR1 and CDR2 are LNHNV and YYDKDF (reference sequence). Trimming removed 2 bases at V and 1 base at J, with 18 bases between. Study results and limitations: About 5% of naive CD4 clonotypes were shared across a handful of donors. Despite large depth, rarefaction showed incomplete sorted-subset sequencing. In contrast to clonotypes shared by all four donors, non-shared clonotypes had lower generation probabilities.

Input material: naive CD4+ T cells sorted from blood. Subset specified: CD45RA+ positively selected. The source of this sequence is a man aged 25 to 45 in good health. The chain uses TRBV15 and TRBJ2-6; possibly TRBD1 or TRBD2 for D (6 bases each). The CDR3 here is CATSRSKVVGGSGANVLTF. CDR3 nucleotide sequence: TGTGCCACCAGCAGATCAAAAGTAGTAGGGGGGTCTGGGGCCAACGTCCTGACTTTC. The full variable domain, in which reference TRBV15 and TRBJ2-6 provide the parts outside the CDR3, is DAMVIQNPRYQVTQFGKPVTLSCSQTLNHNVMYWYQQKSSQAPKLLFHYYDKDFNNEADTPDNFQSRRPNTSFCFLDIRSPGLGDTAMYLCATSRSKVVGGSGANVLTFGAGSRLTVL.